The clone carrying this TCR beta chain was detected many times. Its specificity is not known. This entry belongs to a study of T cells after yellow fever vaccination. The study's findings and limits: Of the clonotypes, a small share occurred in both CD4 and CD8 compartments. Weaker, the secondary response peaked sooner, at day 5 versus 15. Post-booster repertoires again held most primary-vaccination clones (roughly 96% CD4, 85% to 90% CD8).

The ends were cut back, 1 base at V and 4 bases at J, with 6 bases in the middle. The CDR3 runs 13 residues. Germline V gives CDR1 SEHNR, CDR2 FQNEAQ (reference sequence). TCRdb recomputed calls from the 5' RACE reads with MiXCR, one row per CDR3 protein. The sample yields around 320,000 distinct CDR3 sequences, around 10% seen once. V is TRBV7-9 and J is TRBJ2-3; D perhaps matches TRBD2 (6 bases). The sample in question was CD4+ T cells sorted from PBMCs, obtained 45 days after the yellow fever booster vaccination. The sequence came from a man aged 18 to 29 who received the YFV17D yellow fever vaccine. The CDR3: CASSLGLADTQYF. In DNA form, the CDR3 reads TGTGCCAGCAGCTTAGGACTAGCAGATACGCAGTATTTT.